The next 21 T cell receptor beta chains were all read from a single sample in a study of blood T cell repertoires in COVID-19. TCRdb keeps only in-frame clones here, not all; method: immunoSEQ multiplex PCR. Among 200,000 to 250,000 clones listed, around 86% were seen once. The sample comprised PBMCs or T cells enriched from blood (not recorded which). The receptors shown here come from a woman between 50 and 59 years old who had recovered from COVID-19.

This clone was observed a few times. The chain uses TRBV5-6 and TRBJ1-1; D perhaps matches TRBD1 (6 bases). Germline loops: CDR1 SGHDT, CDR2 YYEEEE. The CDR3 covers 15 residues. Trimming shortened V by 0 bases and J by 1 base, and 10 bases separated the two germline ends. CDR3: CASSLGSRGNTEAFF. The CDR3 DNA is TGTGCCAGCAGCTTGGGTTCCAGGGGGAACACTGAAGCTTTCTTT.

This clone showed up just once. The chain is built from TRBV11-3 and TRBJ2-2; a possible D gene is TRBD1 (6 bases). The CDR3 length is 16 residues. The germline V and J ends were trimmed by 1 base and 3 bases, with 12 bases remaining between them. CDR1 is SGHNT, CDR2 YENEEA, per germline. CDR3 amino acids: CASSLGRTEDTGELFF. The CDR3 nucleotides are TGTGCCAGCAGCTTAGGCAGGACAGAGGACACCGGGGAGCTGTTTTTT.

This chain uses TRBV29-1 with TRBJ2-1; 10 bases are a match to TRBD2. Germline V gene sequence: CDR1 SQVTM, CDR2 ANQGSEA. Trimming cost V 4 bases and J 7 bases; bases outside gene matches: 7. The CDR3 covers 14 residues. The CDR3 nucleotides are TGCAGCGTTGGAGGGCTAGCGGGAGAAAATGAGCAGTTCTTC. It codes for CSVGGLAGENEQFF.

This clone was counted a few times. V gene TRBV11-2 combines with J gene TRBJ1-5; 7 nucleotides agree with TRBD1. CDR3 length equals 15 residues. V shed 1 base, J shed 4 bases, and the junction held 4 bases outside the gene matches. Germline V gene sequence: CDR1 SGHAT, CDR2 FQNNGV. The CDR3, as DNA: TGTGCCAGCAGCTTAGTAGGGACAGCAAATCAGCCCCAGCATTTT. This sequence encodes CASSLVGTANQPQHF. The full variable domain, rest sourced from reference TRBV11-2 and TRBJ1-5, is EAGVAQSPRYKIIEKRQSVAFWCNPISGHATLYWYQQILGQGPKLLIQFQNNGVVDDSQLPKDRFSAERLKGVDSTLKIQPAKLEDSAVYLCASSLVGTANQPQHFGDGTRLSIL.

CDR3 DNA sequence: TGCGCCAGCAGCCAAGATGGGCGGGGGCCGAATGAAAAACTGTTTTTT. This translates into CASSQDGRGPNEKLFF. V usage is TRBV4-1 and J usage is TRBJ1-4; D is perhaps TRBD1 (6 bases). From germline, CDR1 is MGHRA and CDR2 YSYEKL. The length of the CDR3 is 16 residues. Trimming took 0 bases from V and 5 from J, leaving 13 bases between them.

V usage is TRBV4-3 and J usage is TRBJ1-1; 7 bases match TRBD1. V lost 4 bases, J lost 7 bases, and 6 bases stayed unmatched. Germline V gene lookup returns CDR1 LGHNA and CDR2 YSLEER. The CDR3 is made up of 13 amino acids. CDR3 coding DNA: TGCGCCAGCAGCCGCAAACAGGGGATTGAAGCTTTCTTT. Translated, it gives CASSRKQGIEAFF.

This chain links TRBV19 with TRBJ2-5; 10 bases align to TRBD1. The V segment lost 7 bases and the J segment 5 bases; nucleotides outside the gene matches: 10. CDR1 and CDR2 from the germline V gene are LNHDA and SQIVND (reference sequence). This CDR3 comprises 15 residues. The CDR3: CASKTGGATSETQYF. For the CDR3, the DNA is TGTGCCAGTAAGACAGGGGGCGCAACAAGTGAGACCCAGTACTTC.

This chain joins TRBV4-1 and TRBJ1-5; no reliable D call. CDR1 and CDR2 (germline): MGHRA, YSYEKL. The length of the CDR3 is 13 residues. Deletions cut 0 bases from V and 7 bases from J, with 7 bases between. The CDR3 loop reads CASSQDIEQPQHF. For the CDR3, the DNA is TGCGCCAGCAGCCAAGATATAGAGCAGCCCCAGCATTTT.

Of note for this clone: Distinct nucleotide sequences in the sample also encode this CDR3. The DNA for the CDR3 is TGTGCCAGCTCACCACTAGTAAATGAGCAGTTCTTC. Encoded protein: CASSPLVNEQFF. V is TRBV18 and J is TRBJ2-1; D gene uncertain. V dropped 1 base and J dropped 7 bases, with 5 bases sitting between them. The CDR3 has 12 residues. Germline V gene data show CDR1 as KGHSH and CDR2 as LQKENI.

This clone appeared a single time. The V and J genes are TRBV7-2 and TRBJ2-1, with 9 bases fitting TRBD1. The V and J ends lost 1 base and 14 bases, in that order; junction bases with no gene match: 6. Per the germline V gene, CDR1 is SGHTA and CDR2 is FQGNSA. The CDR3 is made up of 13 amino acids. The CDR3 sequence: CASSLGETGGKFF. In DNA form, the CDR3 reads TGTGCCAGCAGCTTAGGAGAGACAGGGGGGAAGTTCTTC. Full variable domain (remainder filled in from reference TRBV7-2 and TRBJ2-1): GAGVSQSPSNKVTEKGKDVELRCDPISGHTALYWYRQSLGQGLEFLIYFQGNSAPDKSGLPSDRFSAERTGGSVSTLTIQRTQQEDSAVYLCASSLGETGGKFFGPGTRLTVL.

The genes are TRBV7-9 and TRBJ2-5, with 11 bases lining up with TRBD2. This CDR3 has 16 residues. From germline, CDR1 is SEHNR and CDR2 FQNEAQ (reference sequence). V lost 5 bases, J lost 5 bases, and 10 bases stayed unmatched. CDR3 region: CASSPTSGTGWETQYF. CDR3 bases: TGTGCCAGCAGCCCGACTAGCGGGACGGGGTGGGAGACCCAGTACTTC.

The chain combines TRBV9 with TRBJ2-2, with 13 bases aligning to TRBD2. Germline values: CDR1 SGDLS, CDR2 YYNGEE. The ends lost 3 bases at V and 7 bases at J; junction bases unmatched: 3. The CDR3 contains 15 residues. Here the CDR3 DNA reads TGTGCCAGCAGCGGGACTAGCGGGAGTATCGGGGAGCTGTTTTTT. This codes for CASSGTSGSIGELFF.

V is TRBV6-4 and J is TRBJ1-1; no firm D call. Germline CDR1 is MRHNA and CDR2 is SNTAGT. The CDR3 is 13 amino acids. Trimming shortened V by 6 bases and J by 1 base, and 9 bases separated the two germline ends. The DNA for the CDR3 is TGTGCCAGCAGCCTAACAGAGAACACTGAAGCTTTCTTT. Amino acid sequence: CASSLTENTEAFF.

V usage is TRBV11-3 and J usage is TRBJ2-3; 8 nucleotides line up with TRBD2. This CDR3 is built from 19 residues. Germline V gene data show CDR1 as SGHNT and CDR2 as YENEEA. The J segment lost 6 bases and the V segment lost 2 bases, leaving 19 bases of the junction unmatched. CDR3 region: CASSLWVLAWPTGGDTQYF. CDR3 DNA: TGTGCCAGCAGCTTATGGGTACTAGCGTGGCCCACGGGGGGGGATACGCAGTATTTT.

The chain couples TRBV6-5 to TRBJ1-2; D is uncertain. V was trimmed by 6 bases and J by 3 bases, leaving 14 bases between them. The CDR3 runs to 14 residues. The V gene's germline CDR1 is MNHEY and CDR2 SVGAGI. CDR3 sequence reads: CASSQTPGYYGYTF. CDR3 in DNA: TGTGCCAGCAGCCAAACCCCGGGGTACTATGGCTACACCTTC.

The gene calls are TRBV5-4 and TRBJ2-1, with 7 bases matching TRBD2. The CDR3 is 16 residues long. Trimming cost V 3 bases and J 6 bases; bases outside gene matches: 12. Germline V lookup: CDR1 SGHNT, CDR2 YYREEE (reference sequence). CDR3 sequence reads: CASSWGSGGGGNEQFF. In DNA form, the CDR3 reads TGTGCCAGCAGCTGGGGTTCCGGCGGGGGTGGCAATGAGCAGTTCTTC. Based on the CDR3 plus reference TRBV5-4 and TRBJ2-1, the full variable domain is ETGVTQSPTHLIKTRGQQVTLRCSSQSGHNTVSWYQQALGQGPQFIFQYYREEENGRGNFPPRFSGLQFPNYSSELNVNALELDDSALYLCASSWGSGGGGNEQFFGPGTRLTVL.

Turning to this clone: One junction end does not reproduce the germline sequence, and a read error may be involved. V is TRBV9 and J is TRBJ1-3, with D unresolved. Germline-derived CDR1 and CDR2 are SGDLS and YYNGEE. The CDR3 spans 12 residues. CDR3 loop: CASSPRGDTIYF. The CDR3 DNA sequence: TGTGCCAGCAGCCCACGTGGAGACACCATATATTTT. The full variable domain, completed using reference TRBV9 and TRBJ1-3, is DSGVTQTPKHLITATGQRVTLRCSPRSGDLSVYWYQQSLDQGLQFLIQYYNGEERAKGNILERFSAQQFPDLHSELNLSSLELGDSALYFCASSPRGDTIYFGEGSWLTVV.

In its sample, this clone was seen once. This rearrangement joins TRBV11-2 to TRBJ1-1; 7 bases agree with TRBD1. Unmatched junction bases numbered 9, after V lost 1 base and J lost 1 base. This CDR3 region has 17 residues. The germline gives CDR1 SGHAT, CDR2 FQNNGV. The CDR3 spells CASSLVDRGQENTEAFF. The CDR3 bases are TGTGCCAGCAGCTTAGTAGATAGGGGGCAGGAGAACACTGAAGCTTTCTTT. Combining the CDR3 with reference TRBV11-2 and TRBJ1-1 gives the whole variable domain EAGVAQSPRYKIIEKRQSVAFWCNPISGHATLYWYQQILGQGPKLLIQFQNNGVVDDSQLPKDRFSAERLKGVDSTLKIQPAKLEDSAVYLCASSLVDRGQENTEAFFGQGTRLTVV.

This clone occurred a few times. CDR3 nucleotides: TGTGCCAGTACCTCCCTTTCCACAGGGACCGCTAACTATGGCTACACCTTC. Amino acid sequence: CASTSLSTGTANYGYTF. This chain uses TRBV19 with TRBJ1-2, with D possibly being TRBD1 (6 bases). The germline V and J ends were trimmed by 7 bases and 0 bases, with 21 bases remaining between them. Germline CDR1 and CDR2: LNHDA and SQIVND (reference sequence). The CDR3 is made up of 17 amino acids. Based on the CDR3 plus reference TRBV19 and TRBJ1-2, the full variable domain is DGGITQSPKYLFRKEGQNVTLSCEQNLNHDAMYWYRQDPGQGLRLIYYSQIVNDFQKGDIAEGYSVSREKKESFPLTVTSAQKNPTAFYLCASTSLSTGTANYGYTFGSGTRLTVV.

The chain uses TRBV4-1 and TRBJ1-1, with D perhaps TRBD1 (6 bases). Germline V gene sequence: CDR1 MGHRA, CDR2 YSYEKL. The V end was cut by 2 bases, the J end by 4 bases, with 14 bases between. CDR3 length: 15 amino acids. The chain's CDR3 is CASSQKYRAGTEAFF. In DNA form, the CDR3 reads TGCGCCAGCAGCCAAAAGTACAGGGCCGGCACTGAAGCTTTCTTT.

A remark on this clone: Other DNA sequences from this sample encode an identical CDR3 as well. The chain carries TRBV9 and TRBJ1-1, with D maybe TRBD1 (6 bases). This CDR3 spans 13 amino acids. V lost 2 bases to trimming and J lost 4 bases, with 9 bases between them. CDR1 is SGDLS and CDR2 is YYNGEE in the germline V gene. CDR3 DNA sequence: TGTGCCAGCAGCGTGGACAGAGGCACTGAAGCTTTCTTT. It is translated as CASSVDRGTEAFF.